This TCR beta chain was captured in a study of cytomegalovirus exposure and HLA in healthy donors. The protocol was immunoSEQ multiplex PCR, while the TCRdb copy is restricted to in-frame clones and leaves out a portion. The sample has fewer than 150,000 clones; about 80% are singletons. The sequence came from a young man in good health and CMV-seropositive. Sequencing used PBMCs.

The CDR3 DNA follows: TGTGCCAGCAGTGAGAATCCCGGGGGAGATACGCAGTATTTT. Protein sequence: CASSENPGGDTQYF. J is TRBJ2-3 and V is TRBV2, with D possibly TRBD2 on 6 matching bases. Germline-derived CDR1 and CDR2 are SNHLY and FYNNEI. Trimming left V 3 bases short and J 5 bases short, with 12 bases between. The CDR3 sequence is 14 residues long. Drawing the rest from reference TRBV2 and TRBJ2-3, the complete variable domain is EPEVTQTPSHQVTQMGQEVILRCVPISNHLYFYWYRQILGQKVEFLVSFYNNEISEKSEIFDDQFSVERPDGSNFTLKIRSTKLEDSAMYFCASSENPGGDTQYFGPGTRLTVL.